Sequencing of this T cell receptor (beta chain) was carried out in a study of CD8 T cells in ankylosing spondylitis. Findings of the study overall: Ankylosing spondylitis blood appeared to be characterized by a TCR beta motif of about 8 highly homologous variants. In peripheral blood, disease-linked CD8+ clones occurred at relatively low frequencies.

This clonotype was picked up many times. Its specificity is unknown. Using its own MiXCR run on the 5' RACE reads, TCRdb lists one record per CDR3 protein. This sample yields some 240,000 distinct CDR3 sequences, of which about 7% are seen a single time; 12% to 15% belongs to the top ten. V lost 7 bases, J lost 3 bases, and 18 bases lay in between. The germline V gene encodes CDR1 MNHNS and CDR2 SASEGT. CDR3 length equals 15 residues. Sequencing input: blood, either unsorted or a sorted T cell fraction (not recorded which). This receptor was identified in a male donor with ankylosing spondylitis. The chain is built from TRBV6-1 and TRBJ1-1; D is ambiguous. The CDR3 loop is CASNPSWSGDTEAFF. The CDR3 DNA reads TGTGCCAGCAATCCCTCGTGGAGTGGGGACACTGAAGCTTTCTTT.